Listed below are T cell receptor beta chains from one sample, sequenced in a study of blood T cell repertoires in COVID-19. Sequencing used immunoSEQ multiplex PCR; TCRdb keeps in-frame clones, though not all of them. The sample shows fewer than 250,000 clones, around 90% of them seen only once. Sequencing was performed on PBMCs or T cells enriched from blood (not recorded which). These receptors were taken from a woman aged 50 to 65 with acute COVID-19. Both conserved end residues are part of each CDR3. A D gene is named only where the DNA matches it firmly. Clone size, where shown, is once, few, many, or a class for clones that have expanded.

CDR3 length: 15
V gene: TRBV18
J gene: TRBJ1-2
clone size: .
D gene: TRBD1
CDR3 DNA: TGTGCCAGCTCACCCGAGACAGGGTCGTTCTCTGGCTACACCTTC
CDR3 protein: CASSPETGSFSGYTF

CDR3 length: 18
V gene: TRBV28
J gene: TRBJ2-7
clone size: .
D gene: TRBD2
CDR3 DNA: TGTGCCAGCAGCCCCGGACTAGATAATAGATACCACTCCTACGAGCAGTACTTC
CDR3 protein: CASSPGLDNRYHSYEQYF

CDR3 length: 15
V gene: TRBV2
J gene: TRBJ1-5
clone size: .
D gene: .
CDR3 DNA: TGTGCCAGCAGTGAAGAGGGAGCACTAAATCAGCCCCAGCATTTT
CDR3 protein: CASSEEGALNQPQHF

CDR3 length: 15
V gene: TRBV5-4
J gene: TRBJ1-1
clone size: .
D gene: TRBD1
CDR3 DNA: TGTGCCAGCAGCCCCCGGGACAGGGGGAACACTGAAGCTTTCTTT
CDR3 protein: CASSPRDRGNTEAFF

CDR3 length: 15
V gene: TRBV2
J gene: TRBJ1-3
clone size: .
D gene: TRBD1
CDR3 DNA: TGTGCCAGCAGTGAGGGACAGGGCGCTGGAAACACCATATATTTT
CDR3 protein: CASSEGQGAGNTIYF

CDR3 length: 16
V gene: TRBV4-2
J gene: TRBJ2-1
clone size: .
D gene: TRBD2
CDR3 DNA: TGTGCCAGCAGCCAAGAACTAGCGGGAGGGCGGACTGAGCAGTTCTTC
CDR3 protein: CASSQELAGGRTEQFF

CDR3 length: 16
V gene: TRBV7-8
J gene: TRBJ2-1
clone size: .
D gene: TRBD2
CDR3 DNA: TGTGCCAGCAGCTTAGATCCTAGCGGAGACTACAATGAGCAGTTCTTC
CDR3 protein: CASSLDPSGDYNEQFF

CDR3 length: 16
V gene: TRBV7-5
J gene: TRBJ2-7
clone size: .
D gene: .
CDR3 DNA: TGTGCCAGAAGCTTACGGTTCGAGCGGGAGAACCACGAGCAGTACTTC
CDR3 protein: CARSLRFERENHEQYF

CDR3 length: 11
V gene: TRBV20-1
J gene: TRBJ1-1
clone size: .
D gene: TRBD1
CDR3 DNA: TGCAGTGCTAGAGAGTGGACAGGAGCTTTCTTT
CDR3 protein: CSAREWTGAFF

CDR3 length: 12
V gene: TRBV6-5
J gene: TRBJ1-2
clone size: .
D gene: TRBD1
CDR3 DNA: TGTGCCACCGGGACAGGGGGCAGGGGCTACACCTTC
CDR3 protein: CATGTGGRGYTF

CDR3 length: 15
V gene: TRBV7-3
J gene: TRBJ1-1
clone size: few
D gene: .
CDR3 DNA: TGTGCCAGCAGCCCAAGGCCAGGGCTGAACACTGAAGCTTTCTTT
CDR3 protein: CASSPRPGLNTEAFF

CDR3 length: 14
V gene: TRBV4-3
J gene: TRBJ2-7
clone size: .
D gene: TRBD1
CDR3 DNA: TGCGCCAGCAGCCAGGATCCTGACAGGGCCGAGCAGTACTTC
CDR3 protein: CASSQDPDRAEQYF

CDR3 length: 16
V gene: TRBV19
J gene: TRBJ2-3
clone size: .
D gene: TRBD2
CDR3 DNA: TGTGCCAGTAGTTCCCGGACTAGCGGGAGTGGGGATACGCAGTATTTT
CDR3 protein: CASSSRTSGSGDTQYF

CDR3 length: 15
V gene: TRBV7-6
J gene: TRBJ2-2
clone size: .
D gene: .
CDR3 DNA: TGTGCCAGCAGCTTATCCGGGTGGAACACCGGGGAGCTGTTTTTT
CDR3 protein: CASSLSGWNTGELFF

CDR3 length: 16
V gene: TRBV7-3
J gene: TRBJ1-2
clone size: few
D gene: TRBD1
CDR3 DNA: TGTGCCAGCAGCCCCGGGACAGGCATCTCTCGCTATGGCTACACCTTC
CDR3 protein: CASSPGTGISRYGYTF

CDR3 length: 13
V gene: TRBV27
J gene: TRBJ1-2
clone size: .
D gene: TRBD1
CDR3 DNA: TGTGCCAGCAGTACGACAGGGCTGGAGGGCTACACCTTC
CDR3 protein: CASSTTGLEGYTF

CDR3 length: 13
V gene: TRBV10-3
J gene: TRBJ2-3
clone size: .
D gene: TRBD1
CDR3 DNA: TGTGCCATTGGGACAGGAAACCCAGATACGCAGTATTTT
CDR3 protein: CAIGTGNPDTQYF

CDR3 length: 14
V gene: TRBV19
J gene: TRBJ2-5
clone size: .
D gene: .
CDR3 DNA: TGTGCCAGTAGTCAACAGGGGGGAGGGGAGACCCAGTACTTC
CDR3 protein: CASSQQGGGETQYF

CDR3 length: 13
V gene: TRBV27
J gene: TRBJ2-3
clone size: .
D gene: .
CDR3 DNA: TGTGCCAGCACGGGCAGGGGTAAGGATACGCAGTATTTT
CDR3 protein: CASTGRGKDTQYF

CDR3 length: 15
V gene: TRBV20-1
J gene: TRBJ1-2
clone size: .
D gene: .
CDR3 DNA: TGCAGTGCTAGTTCAGGGGACCCCTCAAACTATGGCTACACCTTC
CDR3 protein: CSASSGDPSNYGYTF

CDR3 length: 14
V gene: TRBV9
J gene: TRBJ1-6
clone size: .
D gene: .
CDR3 DNA: TGTGCCAGCAGCGCAGGACATGTTGGTTCACCCCTCCACTTT
CDR3 protein: CASSAGHVGSPLHF

CDR3 length: 17
V gene: TRBV11-2
J gene: TRBJ2-6
clone size: .
D gene: TRBD1
CDR3 DNA: TGTGCCAGCAGCGTCGACAGGGGGCCTAATGGGGCCAACGTCCTGACTTTC
CDR3 protein: CASSVDRGPNGANVLTF

CDR3 length: 14
V gene: TRBV6-6
J gene: TRBJ1-5
clone size: .
D gene: .
CDR3 DNA: TGTGCCAGCAGAGGGACTAGCGGGAGTCAGCCCCAGCATTTT
CDR3 protein: CASRGTSGSQPQHF

CDR3 length: 14
V gene: TRBV2
J gene: TRBJ2-2
clone size: .
D gene: TRBD2
CDR3 DNA: TGTGCCAGCAGCCCAACTAGCGGGAGTGGGGAGCTGTTTTTT
CDR3 protein: CASSPTSGSGELFF

CDR3 length: 15
V gene: TRBV28
J gene: TRBJ2-7
clone size: .
D gene: TRBD1
CDR3 DNA: TGTGCCAGCACCCGTCCCGGGACAGCCTCCTACGAGCAGTACTTC
CDR3 protein: CASTRPGTASYEQYF

CDR3 length: 17
V gene: TRBV10-3
J gene: TRBJ2-2
clone size: .
D gene: .
CDR3 DNA: TGTGCCATCAGTGATACTAAGGCGGGGAGGGGGACCGGGGAGCTGTTTTTT
CDR3 protein: CAISDTKAGRGTGELFF

CDR3 length: 11
V gene: TRBV20-1
J gene: TRBJ1-2
clone size: .
D gene: .
CDR3 DNA: TGCAGCAGGACACTTAACTATGGCTACACCTTC
CDR3 protein: CSRTLNYGYTF

CDR3 length: 16
V gene: TRBV21-1
J gene: TRBJ1-6
clone size: .
D gene: .
CDR3 DNA: TGTGCCAGCAGCTCACGACGCGCGGATAATAATTCACCCCTCCACTTT
CDR3 protein: CASSSRRADNNSPLHF

CDR3 length: 15
V gene: TRBV4-2
J gene: TRBJ1-3
clone size: .
D gene: TRBD1
CDR3 DNA: TGTGCCAGCAGCTATGAGCAGGGGGCGGGAAACACCATATATTTT
CDR3 protein: CASSYEQGAGNTIYF

CDR3 length: 15
V gene: TRBV7-8
J gene: TRBJ1-1
clone size: .
D gene: .
CDR3 DNA: TGTGCCAGCAGCTCGACGTTCTGGAGGAACACTGAAGCTTTCTTT
CDR3 protein: CASSSTFWRNTEAFF

CDR3 length: 11
V gene: TRBV30
J gene: TRBJ1-1
clone size: .
D gene: .
CDR3 DNA: TGTGCCTGGTCTCGGAGTCGAACAGCTTTCTTT
CDR3 protein: CAWSRSRTAFF

CDR3 length: 13
V gene: TRBV10-3
J gene: TRBJ1-1
clone size: .
D gene: .
CDR3 DNA: TGTGCCATCAGTGGACAGGAGAACACTGAAGCTTTCTTT
CDR3 protein: CAISGQENTEAFF

CDR3 length: 18
V gene: TRBV12-5
J gene: TRBJ2-2
clone size: .
D gene: TRBD1
CDR3 DNA: TGTGCTAGTGGTGGGACAGGGGGCGCCGGGTATAACACCGGGGAGCTGTTTTTT
CDR3 protein: CASGGTGGAGYNTGELFF

CDR3 length: 16
V gene: TRBV3-1/TRBV3-2
J gene: TRBJ1-4
clone size: .
D gene: TRBD1
CDR3 DNA: TGTGCCAGCAGCCAAGCCATAAGTCAGGGGGTTGAAAAACTGTTTTTT
CDR3 protein: CASSQAISQGVEKLFF

CDR3 length: 15
V gene: TRBV19
J gene: TRBJ1-5
clone size: .
D gene: TRBD1
CDR3 DNA: TGTGCCAGTAGCATAGACAGGGCAAGCAATCAGCCCCAGCATTTT
CDR3 protein: CASSIDRASNQPQHF

CDR3 length: 16
V gene: TRBV5-1
J gene: TRBJ1-5
clone size: .
D gene: TRBD1
CDR3 DNA: TGCGCCAGCAGCTCCGGACAGGGCGGGAGCAATCAGCCCCAGCATTTT
CDR3 protein: CASSSGQGGSNQPQHF

CDR3 length: 17
V gene: TRBV28
J gene: TRBJ2-4
clone size: .
D gene: TRBD2
CDR3 DNA: TGTGCCAGCACCGCTCCGTGGGGGGGTCGGGTCAAAAACATTCAGTACTTC
CDR3 protein: CASTAPWGGRVKNIQYF

CDR3 length: 16
V gene: TRBV5-1
J gene: TRBJ2-4
clone size: .
D gene: TRBD2
CDR3 DNA: TGCGCCAGCAGCTTGGATGGGACTAGCGCCAAAAACATTCAGTACTTC
CDR3 protein: CASSLDGTSAKNIQYF

CDR3 length: 13
V gene: TRBV4-3
J gene: TRBJ2-7
clone size: .
D gene: TRBD1
CDR3 DNA: TGCGCCAGCAGCCTTCAGACAGGGTCCGAGCAGTACTTC
CDR3 protein: CASSLQTGSEQYF

CDR3 length: 17
V gene: TRBV28
J gene: TRBJ2-7
clone size: .
D gene: TRBD2
CDR3 DNA: TGTGCCAGCAGCCCCCTCGGGACTAGCGGGAGAGCAGGGGAGCAGTACTTC
CDR3 protein: CASSPLGTSGRAGEQYF